This T cell receptor beta chain appears in the sequencing data of a study of blood T cell repertoires in COVID-19 (dated by TCRdb to 2020 to 2022). In the study overall: Collaborator samples came from the United States, Italy and Spain and covered acute and convalescent phases of COVID-19. The material from the prospective study consisted of cDNA or gDNA derived from T cells, B-cell-depleted T cells, or PBMCs. Subjects who had been exposed to COVID-19, were actively infected with it, or had recovered from it provided the deeply sampled blood TCRbeta repertoires that made up the dataset. A freely available public database, intended as a resource for researchers studying the immune response to SARS-CoV-2, is where the repertoires were released. Samples came from the ongoing ImmuneRACE study (first 160 participants) plus 1,254 subjects from 6 global collaborators. Nearly every sample came with metadata listing a de-identified subject ID, COVID-19 status, age in years and sex. Where HLA class I and class II types were available, the types were taken from metadata supplied by the sample provider, not from assay-based typing.

Concerning this clone: It has no known antigen specificity. Per-base quality was not reported, and no clone a single base away is much larger than it.

Results the study describes overall, beyond this receptor: How much clinical and demographic metadata was included differed by source and by participant, and the metadata was provided uncurated.

Inclusive of the bounding cysteine and phenylalanine, the CDR3 is 12 residues long. Only the CDR3 region is kept as DNA, spanning 36 bases read in frame from base 1. CDR1 and CDR2, looked up from the germline V gene (reference sequence), are GTSNPN and SVGIG. The junction shows trimming of 7 bases on V and 8 bases on J, plus 17 bases between the germline ends. Participants in the prospective study were enrolled through a virtual design, were aged roughly 18 to 100 years, and lived in roughly 25 United States geographic areas. Cohort assignment in the prospective study relied on participant-reported clinical history from a screening survey and a study questionnaire. Mobile phlebotomists in the prospective study collected whole blood, serum and a nasopharyngeal or oropharyngeal swab from every participant. Additional blood draws and questionnaires over a roughly two-month period could optionally be provided by prospective study participants. Before DNA extraction, prospective study blood samples were shipped either frozen or at room temperature.

The immunoSEQ Assay, a bias-controlled multiplex PCR, was used to amplify TCRbeta CDR3 regions from genomic DNA. On the authors' methods: Within the assay, amplification of reference gene primers was used to estimate how many nucleated cells each sample contained. To quantify the absolute abundance of each unique TCRbeta CDR3 rearrangement, sequence reads were collapsed and filtered. For each sample, productive Simpson clonality was calculated as the square root of Simpson's diversity index across productive rearrangements. TCRdb provides this immuneACCESS table in a form limited to in-frame rearrangements. Some clones are lacking; in checked studies, under half of them reflect an unresolved V gene, and why the rest are absent is not known. From that table come the V and J calls and clone size; the DNA was used to work out D and trimming. This sample has some 170,000 clones in its table, and roughly 87% of those were observed once. Around 1.2% of the sample is in the top ten clones.

The receptor's source is a human donor with acute COVID-19. The donor label of this sample is uncertain. The V and J segments used are TRBV30 and TRBJ1-2; TRBD1 is perhaps the D gene, given 6 matching bases. The sample was PBMCs or T cells enriched from blood (not recorded which). The CDR3 protein: CALGGDLGGYTF. The DNA is TGTGCCTTAGGGGGGGACCTAGGAGGCTACACCTTC.